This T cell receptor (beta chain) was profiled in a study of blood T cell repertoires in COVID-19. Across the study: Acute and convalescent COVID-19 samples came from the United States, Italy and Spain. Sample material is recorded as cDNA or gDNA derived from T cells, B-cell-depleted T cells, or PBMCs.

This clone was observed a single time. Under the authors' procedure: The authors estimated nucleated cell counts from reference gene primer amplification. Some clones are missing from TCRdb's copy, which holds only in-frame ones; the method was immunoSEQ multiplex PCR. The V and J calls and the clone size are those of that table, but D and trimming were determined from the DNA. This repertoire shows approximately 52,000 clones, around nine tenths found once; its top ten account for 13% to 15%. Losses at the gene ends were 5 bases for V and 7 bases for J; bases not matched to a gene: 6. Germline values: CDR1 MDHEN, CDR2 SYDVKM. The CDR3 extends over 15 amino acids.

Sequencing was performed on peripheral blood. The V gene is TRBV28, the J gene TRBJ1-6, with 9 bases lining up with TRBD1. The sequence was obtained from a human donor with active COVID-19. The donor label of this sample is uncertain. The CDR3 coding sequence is TGTGCCAGCAGTAGGGACAGGGTGTCCAATTCACCCCTCCACTTT. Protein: CASSRDRVSNSPLHF.